This TCR beta chain was retrieved from a study of blood T cell repertoires in COVID-19. As for the study in general: Samples of COVID-19 (acute and convalescent) were obtained from the United States, Italy and Spain.

Profiled with immunoSEQ multiplex PCR; TCRdb holds only in-frame clones, not every one. The table records about 35,000 clones, around 77% of them present only once. The sample consisted of peripheral blood. The sequence came from a human donor in a cohort sampled during active COVID-19.

As DNA, the CDR3 is TGTGCCTGGAGTAAACAGGGGGAGCAGTACTTC. Protein product: CAWSKQGEQYF. The rearrangement uses TRBV30 and TRBJ2-7, with TRBD1 identical over 7 bases. Germline V gives CDR1 GTSNPN, CDR2 SVGIG (reference sequence). After removal of 2 bases from V and 7 bases from J, the junction contained 2 bases not matched to a gene. The CDR3 is 11 amino acids.